Each of the 23 T cell receptor beta chains below was sequenced from the same sample in a study of T cell responses to AZD1222 COVID-19 vaccine. Assay: immunoSEQ multiplex PCR; the TCRdb copy retains only in-frame clones and omits some. This table holds about 120,000 clones, about 92% found once. Sequences were derived from peripheral blood, sampled on day 0 of AZD1222 vaccination. The receptors here all came from an adult in good health.

The V and J genes are TRBV5-1 and TRBJ1-2; D is undetermined. Germline CDR1 reads SGHRS; CDR2 reads YFSETQ. The length of the CDR3 is 14 residues. Trimming stripped 1 base from V and 0 bases from J, with 7 bases between. CDR3 loop: CASSLSVSNYGYTF. The CDR3 coding sequence is TGCGCCAGCAGCTTGTCAGTTTCTAACTATGGCTACACCTTC.

This clone was picked up one time. This chain joins TRBV6-2 or TRBV6-3 and TRBJ1-4; D is unclear. In germline, CDR1 is MNHEY, CDR2 SVGEGT. The V and J ends lost 0 bases and 8 bases respectively, with 4 bases between them. This CDR3 region has 12 residues. DNA of the CDR3: TGTGCCAGCAGTTACTCCAAGGAAAAACTGTTTTTT. As protein: CASSYSKEKLFF.

This sequence joins TRBV13 and TRBJ1-1; D gene unclear. Trimming left V 4 bases short and J 1 base short, with 4 bases between. Germline V gene data show CDR1 as PRHDT and CDR2 as FYEKMQ (reference sequence). The CDR3 runs to 12 residues. The CDR3 region is CASSSSNTEAFF. DNA of the CDR3: TGTGCCAGCAGCTCGTCGAACACTGAAGCTTTCTTT. Full variable domain (rest looked up from reference TRBV13 and TRBJ1-1): AAGVIQSPRHLIKEKRETATLKCYPIPRHDTVYWYQQGPGQDPQFLISFYEKMQSDKGSIPDRFSAQQFSDYHSELNMSSLELGDSALYFCASSSSNTEAFFGQGTRLTVV.

The chain couples TRBV2 to TRBJ1-1, with no clear D. Trimming took off 0 bases at V and 5 bases at J, with 7 bases between the two ends. The CDR3 has 13 residues. Germline V gives CDR1 SNHLY, CDR2 FYNNEI. The CDR3 DNA reads as TGTGCCAGCAGTGAAGCCCCGGGGACTGAAGCTTTCTTT. Translating gives CASSEAPGTEAFF. Combining the CDR3 with reference TRBV2 and TRBJ1-1 gives the whole variable domain EPEVTQTPSHQVTQMGQEVILRCVPISNHLYFYWYRQILGQKVEFLVSFYNNEISEKSEIFDDQFSVERPDGSNFTLKIRSTKLEDSAMYFCASSEAPGTEAFFGQGTRLTVV.

The chain joins TRBV7-2 to TRBJ2-1; D gene unclear. V was shortened by 4 bases and J by 9 bases, with 13 bases between the two germline ends. This CDR3 spans 13 amino acids. Germline V CDR1 and CDR2: SGHTA, FQGNSA. This CDR3 is CASSYRQAGEQFF. CDR3 DNA sequence: TGTGCCAGCAGCTACCGGCAGGCAGGTGAGCAGTTCTTC.

This rearrangement joins TRBV28 to TRBJ1-4; D unclear. V lost 7 bases to trimming and J lost 7 bases, with 13 bases between them. Germline CDR1 reads MDHEN; CDR2 reads SYDVKM. This CDR3 is 13 amino acids long. The CDR3 DNA reads TGTGCCAGCACCTATCGGGCGGGTGAAAAACTGTTTTTT. It yields the protein CASTYRAGEKLFF.

This rearrangement joins TRBV6-2 or TRBV6-3 to TRBJ1-1, with D perhaps matching TRBD1 (5 bases). This CDR3 has 14 amino acids. Trimming shortened V by 1 base and J by 2 bases, and 8 bases separated the two germline ends. CDR1 is MNHEY and CDR2 is SVGEGT in the germline V gene. CDR3 sequence reads: CASSYWGSNTEAFF. CDR3 nucleotides: TGTGCCAGCAGTTACTGGGGCAGTAACACTGAAGCTTTCTTT.

This chain uses TRBV19 with TRBJ2-3, with D uncertain. V lost 1 base, J lost 6 bases, and 8 bases lay in between. The CDR3 has 13 amino acids. Germline V gene data show CDR1 as LNHDA and CDR2 as SQIVND (reference sequence). CDR3: CASSIAGFDTQYF. CDR3 coding DNA: TGTGCCAGTAGTATAGCAGGATTTGATACGCAGTATTTT.

The chain combines TRBV19 with TRBJ2-3, with TRBD2 identical over 7 bases. The V and J ends lost 3 bases and 3 bases, in that order; junction bases with no gene match: 12. The CDR3 extends over 17 amino acids. Per germline, CDR1 LNHDA and CDR2 SQIVND (reference sequence). CDR3 amino acids: CASSISGPRGRTDTQYF. The CDR3 DNA reads as TGTGCCAGTAGTATTTCGGGCCCGCGGGGGAGGACAGATACGCAGTATTTT.

V and J are TRBV28 and TRBJ2-7; unclear D gene. V was pared by 5 bases and J by 2 bases, with 10 bases between. There are 13 residues in the CDR3. Looked up from germline, CDR1 is MDHEN and CDR2 is SYDVKM. As DNA, the CDR3 is TGTGCCAGCAGTCCAACGGATGCCTACGAGCAGTACTTC. Its protein is CASSPTDAYEQYF.

The chain has TRBV11-2 and TRBJ2-3; D uncertain. The length of the CDR3 is 12 residues. Germline V lookup: CDR1 SGHAT, CDR2 FQNNGV. V lost 3 bases and J lost 1, with 2 bases in between. The CDR3 is CASSLGTDTQYF. Written as DNA, the CDR3 is TGTGCCAGCAGCTTGGGCACAGATACGCAGTATTTT.

This clone was counted a few times. The chain has TRBV4-1 and TRBJ2-7, with TRBD1 matching over 7 bases. Germline trimming cut 4 bases from V and 1 base from J; bases unmatched to any gene: 4. Per germline, CDR1 MGHRA and CDR2 YSYEKL. This CDR3 is 14 amino acids long. CDR3 protein: CASSPRTGSYEQYF. The CDR3 coding sequence is TGCGCCAGCAGCCCGAGGACAGGATCCTACGAGCAGTACTTC.

V gene TRBV4-3 combines with J gene TRBJ1-6; the D gene is possibly TRBD1 (5 bases). CDR3 length: 15 residues. From germline, CDR1 is LGHNA and CDR2 YSLEER. Deletions cut 2 bases from V and 6 bases from J, with 11 bases between. As DNA, the CDR3 is TGCGCCAGCAGCCAACTGGGACGGGGTAATTCACCCCTCCACTTT. This encodes CASSQLGRGNSPLHF.

V gene TRBV5-4 combines with J gene TRBJ1-2; 7 bases match TRBD1. There are 14 residues in the CDR3. Germline V lookup: CDR1 SGHNT, CDR2 YYREEE (reference sequence). J was trimmed by 5 bases and V by 4 bases; bases with no gene match: 8. As DNA, the CDR3 is TGTGCCAGCAGCGCCGGGACAGCGAATTATGGCTACACCTTC. It translates to CASSAGTANYGYTF.

The V call is TRBV9, the J call TRBJ1-2; TRBD1 might be the D (5 bases). The germline CDR1 and CDR2 sequences are SGDLS and YYNGEE. The CDR3 covers 15 residues. Trimming took 3 bases from V and 8 from J, leaving 20 bases between them. This CDR3 reads CASSGDMGGGAGYTF. The CDR3 bases are TGTGCCAGCAGCGGCGACATGGGGGGAGGTGCAGGCTACACCTTC.

The V gene is TRBV4-3, the J gene TRBJ2-1, with 8 bases aligning to TRBD2. Germline trimming cut 1 base from V and 6 bases from J; bases unmatched to any gene: 17. The CDR3 runs 19 residues. CDR1 is LGHNA and CDR2 is YSLEER in the germline V gene. CDR3 region: CASSQGLLSGTRGSNEQFF. CDR3 bases: TGCGCCAGCAGCCAAGGGCTATTAAGCGGGACTAGGGGATCCAATGAGCAGTTCTTC.

The chain recombines TRBV9 with TRBJ2-3; D unresolved. The V end was cut by 5 bases, the J end by 1 base, with 8 bases between. In germline, CDR1 is SGDLS, CDR2 YYNGEE. The CDR3 spans 13 residues. As DNA, the CDR3 is TGTGCCAGCAGTGTGGGCCGCACAGATACGCAGTATTTT. This gives the protein CASSVGRTDTQYF.

CDR3 residues: CASSGPSKTGERDTQYF. In DNA form, the CDR3 reads TGCGCCAGCAGTGGCCCCTCAAAGACAGGGGAGCGGGATACGCAGTATTTT. The chain uses TRBV10-2 and TRBJ2-3; 8 bases align to TRBD1. Germline CDR1 is WSHSY and CDR2 is SAAADI. Germline trimming cut 4 bases from V and 6 bases from J; bases unmatched to any gene: 15. The CDR3 sequence is 17 residues long.

The rearrangement uses TRBV11-2 and TRBJ1-2; D is unresolved. Germline V gene lookup returns CDR1 SGHAT and CDR2 FQNNGV. The CDR3 has 11 residues. The V end lost 6 bases, the J end lost 6 bases, and 8 bases lay between the germline ends. Here the CDR3 DNA reads TGTGCCAGCAGTCTTTTGGATGGCTACACCTTC. As protein: CASSLLDGYTF.

The V call is TRBV14, the J call TRBJ2-1; maybe TRBD1 (6 bases). There are 18 residues in the CDR3. The germline V gene encodes CDR1 SGHDN and CDR2 FVKESK. V gave up 1 base and J gave up 2 bases, with 18 bases separating them. Here the CDR3 reads CASSQAAPGTSAYNEQFF. CDR3 sequence (DNA): TGTGCCAGCAGCCAAGCCGCCCCGGGGACATCGGCCTACAATGAGCAGTTCTTC.

V usage is TRBV15 and J usage is TRBJ2-3; 10 bases match TRBD2. From germline, CDR1 is LNHNV and CDR2 YYDKDF (reference sequence). CDR3 length: 14 residues. V gave up 8 bases and J gave up 0 bases; unmatched junction bases: 2. In DNA form, the CDR3 reads TGTGCCACCCTGACTAGCGGGAGCACAGATACGCAGTATTTT. It specifies CATLTSGSTDTQYF.

This sequence joins TRBV7-8 and TRBJ2-5; 7 bases fit TRBD1. CDR3 length equals 14 residues. The J segment lost 1 base and the V segment lost 2 bases, leaving 1 base of the junction unmatched. CDR1 SGHVS and CDR2 FQNEAQ come from the germline V gene. DNA for the CDR3: TGTGCCAGCAGCTTAAGGGACAGCCAAGAGACCCAGTACTTC. Its translation: CASSLRDSQETQYF.

The rearrangement joins TRBV30 to TRBJ2-1, with no clear D. Per germline, CDR1 GTSNPN and CDR2 SVGIG (reference sequence). The V end lost 0 bases, the J end lost 5 bases, and 14 bases lay between the germline ends. This CDR3 contains 15 residues. The CDR3 coding sequence is TGTGCCTGGAGTGTACCCATGATGGTCCACAATGAGCAGTTCTTC. It translates to CAWSVPMMVHNEQFF. Full variable domain (rest looked up from reference TRBV30 and TRBJ2-1): SQTIHQWPATLVQPVGSPLSLECTVEGTSNPNLYWYRQAAGRGLQLLFYSVGIGQISSEVPQNLSASRPQDRQFILSSKKLLLSDSGFYLCAWSVPMMVHNEQFFGPGTRLTVL.